This note documents a single TCR beta chain sequence. CDR3 length: 12 amino acids. Germline CDR1 SQVTM, CDR2 ANQGSEA. Trimming cost V 7 bases and J 10 bases, with 19 bases left between them. This entry is derived from a study of cytomegalovirus exposure and HLA in healthy donors. Across the study: Prior work identified around 120 million unique TCR beta sequences in about 179 million T cells. Unique TCRs numbering approximately 81 million, obtained from HLA-typed donors, made up an early data release.

Primers included in the PCR were 60 Vbeta and 13 Jbeta primers. Assay: immunoSEQ multiplex PCR; the TCRdb copy retains only in-frame clones and omits some. The table lists around 120,000 clones, approximately 80% of them singletons. The source is a man aged 50 or older in good health and CMV-seronegative. The genes are TRBV29-1 and TRBJ1-1; D may be TRBD1 (6 bases). The sequenced sample consisted of PBMCs. The CDR3, as DNA: TGCAGCGGAATTTTCAACAGGGCGCGAGCTTTCTTT. It codes for CSGIFNRARAFF. The whole variable domain, filled in from reference TRBV29-1 and TRBJ1-1, reads SAVISQKPSRDICQRGTSLTIQCQVDSQVTMMFWYRQQPGQSLTLIATANQGSEATYESGFVIDKFPISRPNLTFSTLTVSNMSPEDSSIYLCSGIFNRARAFFGQGTRLTVV.